This T cell receptor beta chain was sequenced in a study of T cell responses to AZD1222 COVID-19 vaccine. In this sample, this clone turned up many times. TCRdb keeps only in-frame clones here, not all; method: immunoSEQ multiplex PCR. The sample holds approximately 120,000 clones, approximately 90% seen once. Sequenced material: peripheral blood, taken on day 0 of MenACWY control vaccination. This TCR was recovered from an adult in good health.

This CDR3 reads CASSSRTGPYEQYF. CDR3 coding DNA: TGTGCCAGTAGTAGCCGGACAGGACCCTACGAGCAGTACTTC. The V and J genes are TRBV19 and TRBJ2-7; TRBD1 matches at 7 bases. Germline values: CDR1 LNHDA, CDR2 SQIVND (reference sequence). The CDR3 loop spans 14 amino acids. With 4 bases clipped from V and 2 bases from J, the junction kept 5 bases outside the gene matches.